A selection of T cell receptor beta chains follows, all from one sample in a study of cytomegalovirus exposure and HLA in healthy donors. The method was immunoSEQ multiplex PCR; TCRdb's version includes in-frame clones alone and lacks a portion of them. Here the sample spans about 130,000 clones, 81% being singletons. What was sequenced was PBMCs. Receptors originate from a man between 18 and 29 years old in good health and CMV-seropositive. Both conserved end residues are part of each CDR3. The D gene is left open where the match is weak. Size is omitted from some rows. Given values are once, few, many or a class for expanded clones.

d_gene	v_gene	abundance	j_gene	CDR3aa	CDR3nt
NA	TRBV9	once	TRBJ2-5	CASSVSSVAGGRETQYF	TGTGCCAGCAGCGTATCGTCTGTGGCAGGGGGGAGAGAGACCCAGTACTTC
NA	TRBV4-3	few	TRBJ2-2	CASSQDGPGVPGELFF	TGCGCCAGCAGCCAAGATGGCCCGGGAGTGCCCGGGGAGCTGTTTTTT
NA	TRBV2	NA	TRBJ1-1	CASSKDGTWGAFF	TGTGCCAGCAGTAAGGACGGGACTTGGGGAGCTTTCTTT
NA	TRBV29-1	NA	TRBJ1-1	CSVGLLGEAFF	TGCAGCGTTGGACTCCTTGGGGAAGCTTTCTTT
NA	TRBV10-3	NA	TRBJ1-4	CAISEYPATNEKLFF	TGTGCCATCAGTGAATATCCCGCAACTAATGAAAAACTGTTTTTT
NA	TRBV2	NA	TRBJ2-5	CASLLFVGVVETQYF	TGTGCCAGCTTATTATTCGTGGGAGTAGTAGAGACCCAGTACTTC
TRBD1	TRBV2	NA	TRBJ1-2	CASTGTGTYGYTF	TGTGCCAGCACAGGGACAGGGACCTATGGCTACACCTTC
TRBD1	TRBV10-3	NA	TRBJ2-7	CAISDPGQGDEQYF	TGTGCCATCAGTGATCCGGGACAGGGAGACGAGCAGTACTTC
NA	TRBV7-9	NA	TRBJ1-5	CASSLRENQPQHF	TGTGCCAGCAGCTTACGAGAGAATCAGCCCCAGCATTTT
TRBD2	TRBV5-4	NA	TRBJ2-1	CASSSGTSGYNEQFF	TGTGCCAGCAGCTCCGGGACTAGCGGATACAATGAGCAGTTCTTC
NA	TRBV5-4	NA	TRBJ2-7	CASSFFRVNEQYF	TGTGCCAGCAGCTTTTTCAGGGTTAACGAGCAGTACTTC
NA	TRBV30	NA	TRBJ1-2	CAWSPGHTPGYTF	TGTGCCTGGAGTCCGGGTCATACACCCGGCTACACCTTC
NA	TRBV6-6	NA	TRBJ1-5	CASIQYSNQPQHF	TGTGCCAGCATCCAGTATAGCAATCAGCCCCAGCATTTT
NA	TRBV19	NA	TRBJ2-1	CASSNRGTDNEQFF	TGTGCCAGTAGCAATAGGGGGACCGACAATGAGCAGTTCTTC
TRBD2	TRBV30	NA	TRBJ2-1	CAWRDGAGGPYNEQFF	TGTGCCTGGAGGGATGGGGCGGGGGGACCCTACAATGAGCAGTTCTTC
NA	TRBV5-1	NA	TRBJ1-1	CASSPTGLNTEAFF	TGCGCCAGCAGCCCGACAGGACTGAACACTGAAGCTTTCTTT